Listed below are T cell receptor beta chains from one sample, sequenced in a study of post-analysis software for immune sequencing data. Each CDR3 protein is one row after TCRdb ran MiXCR on the PCR reads. In the table there are hundreds of thousands of distinct CDR3 sequences, roughly 27% of which are singletons. Sequencing was done on a sample of blood. These receptors came from a girl aged 5-17 years with multiple sclerosis. The CDR3 runs from the conserved cysteine through the conserved F or W. Fields, in order: CDR3 protein, CDR3 DNA, clone size, V gene, J gene, D gene. D genes are given only for firm matches. Only some rows state a clone size, as once, few, many or a class for expanded clones.

CDR3: CASSLTTGVSLGTEAFF
DNA: TGTGCCAGCAGCTTAACAACAGGGGTTAGTCTGGGCACTGAAGCTTTCTTT
size: NA
V: TRBV7-9
J: TRBJ1-1
D: TRBD1

CDR3: CASRGDYLYNEQFF
DNA: TGCGCCAGCAGGGGGGACTACCTATACAATGAGCAGTTCTTC
size: NA
V: TRBV4-1
J: TRBJ2-1
D: TRBD2

CDR3: CASSHRVRTDTQYF
DNA: TGTGCCAGCAGCCACAGGGTACGCACAGATACGCAGTATTTT
size: NA
V: TRBV27
J: TRBJ2-3
D: NA

CDR3: CSVLVSVANVLTF
DNA: TGCAGCGTTTTAGTCTCTGTGGCCAACGTCCTGACTTTC
size: NA
V: TRBV29-1
J: TRBJ2-6
D: NA

CDR3: CASSHWQGGTGANVLTF
DNA: TGCGCCAGCAGCCATTGGCAGGGGGGGACTGGGGCCAACGTCCTGACTTTC
size: NA
V: TRBV4-1
J: TRBJ2-6
D: NA

CDR3: CSVGRRGGELFF
DNA: TGCAGCGTCGGAAGACGGGGCGGGGAGCTGTTTTTT
size: NA
V: TRBV29-1
J: TRBJ2-2
D: NA

CDR3: CSLASGDRETQYF
DNA: TGCAGCTTGGCTTCGGGGGACAGGGAGACCCAGTACTTC
size: many
V: TRBV29-1
J: TRBJ2-5
D: TRBD1

CDR3: CSVRYGRGYEQYF
DNA: TGCAGCGTTCGTTATGGGAGGGGGTACGAGCAGTACTTC
size: many
V: TRBV29-1
J: TRBJ2-7
D: NA

CDR3: CASSQDRQGQETQYF
DNA: TGCGCCAGCAGCCAAGATCGACAGGGGCAAGAGACCCAGTACTTC
size: many
V: TRBV4-3
J: TRBJ2-5
D: TRBD1

CDR3: CASSPRQGGYGCTF
DNA: TGTGCCAGCAGCCCCAGACAGGGAGGTTATGGCTGCACCTTC
size: NA
V: TRBV11-2
J: TRBJ1-2
D: TRBD1

CDR3: CASSTSGARYNEQYF
DNA: TGTGCCAGCAGCACTAGCGGAGCCAGATACAATGAGCAGTACTTC
size: few
V: TRBV7-2
J: TRBJ2-5
D: TRBD2

CDR3: CAISQGQESGYTF
DNA: TGTGCCATCAGTCAGGGGCAGGAGTCTGGCTACACCTTC
size: few
V: TRBV10-3
J: TRBJ1-2
D: NA

CDR3: CASRKEPGQGTTEAFF
DNA: TGTGCCAGCAGGAAAGAACCGGGACAGGGGACCACTGAAGCTTTCTTT
size: NA
V: TRBV6-6
J: TRBJ1-1
D: TRBD1

CDR3: CASSPLQSTEAFF
DNA: TGTGCCAGCAGCCCTTTGCAGAGCACTGAAGCTTTCTTT
size: few
V: TRBV9
J: TRBJ1-1
D: NA

CDR3: CASRNRENYSNQPQHF
DNA: TGTGCCAGCAGGAATAGGGAGAACTATAGCAATCAGCCCCAGCATTTT
size: few
V: TRBV5-5
J: TRBJ1-5
D: NA

CDR3: CASSLEVVGAAQETQYF
DNA: TGTGCCAGCAGCTTAGAGGTAGTGGGAGCGGCCCAAGAGACCCAGTACTTC
size: few
V: TRBV7-2
J: TRBJ2-5
D: NA

CDR3: CASSLVESNEQFF
DNA: TGTGCCAGCAGCTTAGTAGAGAGCAATGAGCAGTTCTTC
size: NA
V: TRBV7-6
J: TRBJ2-1
D: NA

CDR3: CASSFDLYYGYTF
DNA: TGCGCCAGCAGCTTCGACTTATACTATGGCTACACCTTC
size: few
V: TRBV5-1
J: TRBJ1-2
D: NA

CDR3: CASSPPWGSSYNEQFF
DNA: TGTGCCAGCAGCCCCCCGTGGGGAAGCTCCTACAATGAGCAGTTCTTC
size: few
V: TRBV3-1
J: TRBJ2-1
D: NA

CDR3: CASSPGLADTDTQYF
DNA: TGTGCCAGCAGTCCGGGACTAGCGGATACAGATACGCAGTATTTT
size: many
V: TRBV28
J: TRBJ2-3
D: TRBD2

CDR3: CANSPTNVLPMETQYF
DNA: TGTGCCAACAGCCCGACCAATGTACTTCCCATGGAGACCCAGTACTTC
size: NA
V: TRBV7-9
J: TRBJ2-5
D: NA

CDR3: CTSSLDQYGYTF
DNA: TGCACCAGCAGCCTTGACCAGTATGGCTACACCTTC
size: few
V: TRBV5-1
J: TRBJ1-2
D: NA

CDR3: CSAPDRSISQPQHF
DNA: TGCAGTGCCCCGGACAGGAGTATTTCACAGCCCCAGCATTTT
size: few
V: TRBV20-1
J: TRBJ1-5
D: TRBD1

CDR3: CASSGTSGRHTQYF
DNA: TGTGCCAGCAGCGGGACTAGCGGGAGACATACGCAGTATTTT
size: NA
V: TRBV7-2
J: TRBJ2-3
D: TRBD2

CDR3: CASRIPGLAGGGETQYF
DNA: TGTGCCAGCAGGATTCCGGGACTAGCGGGGGGCGGAGAGACCCAGTACTTC
size: NA
V: TRBV3-1
J: TRBJ2-5
D: TRBD2

CDR3: CASSRGSYNEKLFF
DNA: TGTGCCAGCAGCCGGGGGAGTTATAATGAAAAACTGTTTTTT
size: NA
V: TRBV5-6
J: TRBJ1-4
D: NA

CDR3: CSARVGGEYNEQFF
DNA: TGCAGTGCTAGAGTAGGGGGGGAGTACAATGAGCAGTTCTTC
size: NA
V: TRBV20-1
J: TRBJ2-1
D: NA

CDR3: CASSLGGGRGLGEQYF
DNA: TGTGCCAGCAGCTTAGGTGGGGGCAGGGGGCTTGGCGAGCAGTACTTC
size: NA
V: TRBV7-2
J: TRBJ2-7
D: TRBD1

CDR3: CSARDRSLSPEQYF
DNA: TGCAGTGCTAGAGATCGGTCCCTCTCCCCCGAGCAGTACTTC
size: NA
V: TRBV20-1
J: TRBJ2-7
D: NA

CDR3: CASRSTGGGMNTEAFF
DNA: TGTGCCAGCAGGTCCACCGGGGGGGGTATGAACACTGAAGCTTTCTTT
size: NA
V: TRBV12-3/TRBV12-4
J: TRBJ1-1
D: NA

CDR3: CAISTGVGEKLFF
DNA: TGTGCCATCAGTACGGGGGTAGGGGAAAAACTGTTTTTT
size: NA
V: TRBV10-3
J: TRBJ1-4
D: NA

CDR3: CVSSFVRGADTQYF
DNA: TGTGTCAGCAGCTTTGTTCGGGGTGCAGATACGCAGTATTTT
size: NA
V: TRBV7-2
J: TRBJ2-3
D: NA

CDR3: CASSLAGGREQYF
DNA: TGTGCCAGCAGCTTAGCTGGCGGACGGGAGCAGTACTTC
size: many
V: TRBV7-8
J: TRBJ2-7
D: NA

CDR3: CSARGGRSHTDTQYF
DNA: TGCAGTGCTAGAGGCGGCAGATCGCACACAGATACGCAGTATTTT
size: many
V: TRBV20-1
J: TRBJ2-3
D: NA

CDR3: CASSYSPKLAGGSTDTQYF
DNA: TGTGCCAGCAGTTACTCGCCCAAACTAGCGGGGGGTAGCACAGATACGCAGTATTTT
size: NA
V: TRBV6-5
J: TRBJ2-3
D: TRBD2

CDR3: CASSYDGSNQPQHF
DNA: TGTGCCAGCAGCTACGACGGTAGCAATCAGCCCCAGCATTTT
size: NA
V: TRBV25-1
J: TRBJ1-5
D: NA

CDR3: CSVETSSTPKETQYF
DNA: TGCAGCGTTGAGACATCTAGCACTCCCAAAGAGACCCAGTACTTC
size: once
V: TRBV29-1
J: TRBJ2-5
D: NA

CDR3: CSGLTGSNTEAFF
DNA: TGCAGCGGATTGACAGGGAGCAACACTGAAGCTTTCTTT
size: NA
V: TRBV29-1
J: TRBJ1-1
D: TRBD1

CDR3: CSALGTGNTEAFF
DNA: TGCAGTGCTCTTGGGACAGGGAACACTGAAGCTTTCTTT
size: NA
V: TRBV20-1
J: TRBJ1-1
D: TRBD1

CDR3: CASSLYRAGGGVQYF
DNA: TGTGCCAGCAGTTTATATAGAGCGGGAGGAGGGGTGCAGTACTTC
size: few
V: TRBV28
J: TRBJ2-7
D: TRBD2

CDR3: CASSDPSGRATNEQFF
DNA: TGTGCCAGCAGTGATCCTAGCGGGAGGGCGACCAATGAGCAGTTCTTC
size: many
V: TRBV6-4
J: TRBJ2-1
D: TRBD2

CDR3: CSADRRSNEKLFF
DNA: TGCAGTGCTGACAGGCGATCAAATGAAAAACTGTTTTTT
size: NA
V: TRBV20-1
J: TRBJ1-4
D: NA

CDR3: CASSPNTNEKLFF
DNA: TGTGCCAGCAGTCCGAATACTAATGAAAAACTGTTTTTT
size: few
V: TRBV7-8
J: TRBJ1-4
D: NA

CDR3: CATRGQSYNEQFF
DNA: TGTGCCACCCGAGGACAGTCCTACAATGAGCAGTTCTTC
size: NA
V: TRBV12-3/TRBV12-4
J: TRBJ2-1
D: NA

CDR3: CASSFIRYQETQYF
DNA: TGTGCCAGCAGCTTTATTCGGTACCAAGAGACCCAGTACTTC
size: few
V: TRBV7-9
J: TRBJ2-5
D: NA

CDR3: CAISNRGLEDSPLHF
DNA: TGTGCCATCAGCAACAGGGGGCTCGAGGATTCACCCCTCCACTTT
size: few
V: TRBV10-3
J: TRBJ1-6
D: TRBD1

CDR3: CANSFQGGQRYEQYF
DNA: TGTGCCAACAGCTTCCAGGGGGGGCAGAGATACGAGCAGTACTTC
size: NA
V: TRBV7-2
J: TRBJ2-7
D: NA

CDR3: CASSFTGASYEQYF
DNA: TGTGCCAGCAGCTTTACAGGGGCGAGTTACGAGCAGTACTTC
size: few
V: TRBV13
J: TRBJ2-7
D: TRBD1